These T cell receptor beta chains were read from a single sample in a study of T cells after yellow fever vaccination. TCRdb analysed the 5' RACE reads with MiXCR anew, one entry per CDR3 protein. The data show about 630,000 distinct CDR3 sequences, with more than 9% seen just once and under 15% held by the top ten. The sample here was PBMCs, taken on the day of the yellow fever booster vaccination. These receptors were collected from a man aged 30-40 years who received the YFV17D yellow fever vaccine. Both conserved end residues are part of each CDR3. D genes are given only for firm matches. Rows may omit the clone size; those that give it use once, few, many or a size class.

TRBV12-3/TRBV12-4	-	TRBJ2-1	many	TGTGCCACCGCGCTTATTGAGCAGTTCTTC	CATALIEQFF
TRBV5-5	TRBD1	TRBJ2-7	-	TGTGCCAGCAGCTTCGTCCCAGGGGGTATGAACGAGCAGTACTTC	CASSFVPGGMNEQYF
TRBV4-3	-	TRBJ2-1	-	TGCGCCAGCAGCCAGGACCCTGGGTATGAGCAGTTCTTC	CASSQDPGYEQFF
TRBV20-1	TRBD1	TRBJ2-3	many	TGCAGTGCTAGTCGAGGGACAGCTGAAGATACGCAGTATTTT	CSASRGTAEDTQYF
TRBV15	TRBD1	TRBJ2-1	-	TGTGCCACCAGCAAAACAGGGGTCAATGAGCAGTTCTTC	CATSKTGVNEQFF
TRBV20-1	-	TRBJ2-2	few	TGCAGTGCCGCCGGGACCAACACCGGGGAGCTGTTTTTT	CSAAGTNTGELFF
TRBV20-1	-	TRBJ1-2	few	TGCAGTGTCTCGACAGGCTTAAACTATGGCTACACCTTC	CSVSTGLNYGYTF
TRBV12-3/TRBV12-4	-	TRBJ2-2	many	TGTGCCAGCAGTGACACCGGGACACATATTAACACCGGGGAGCTGTTTTTT	CASSDTGTHINTGELFF
TRBV7-8	-	TRBJ2-7	few	TGTGCCAGCAGCTCCCTTTTGGCCTACGAGCAGTACTTC	CASSSLLAYEQYF
TRBV6-1	TRBD2	TRBJ2-3	few	TGTGCCAGCAGTGAAAAAGCTAGCGGGAGAGGGTATTTT	CASSEKASGRGYF
TRBV20-1	-	TRBJ1-1	few	TGCAGTGCTCGACAGACAGCGTTCAACACTGAAGCTTTCTTT	CSARQTAFNTEAFF